In this sample, the clone carrying this T cell receptor beta chain turned up many times. This record comes from a study of neurological immune-mediated disorders. Serving as healthy controls were blood bank volunteers based in Maryland, USA. With 4 bases clipped from V and 1 base from J, the junction kept 7 bases outside the gene matches. The germline V gene encodes CDR1 MNHEY and CDR2 SVGEGT. The CDR3 contains 17 residues. TCRdb called the 5' RACE reads again in MiXCR, with one record for every CDR3 protein. The profile shows about 27,000 distinct CDR3 sequences, under 25% of them singletons. The sequenced sample consisted of PBMCs. The V call is TRBV6-2 or TRBV6-3, the J call TRBJ1-5; TRBD1 agrees at 10 bases. This clonotype was obtained from a woman aged 60 to 75 in good health. CDR3 sequence (DNA): TGTGCCAGCAGTTCTTGGACAGGGGGTTCCAGCAATCAGCCCCAGCATTTT. Protein product: CASSSWTGGSSNQPQHF.